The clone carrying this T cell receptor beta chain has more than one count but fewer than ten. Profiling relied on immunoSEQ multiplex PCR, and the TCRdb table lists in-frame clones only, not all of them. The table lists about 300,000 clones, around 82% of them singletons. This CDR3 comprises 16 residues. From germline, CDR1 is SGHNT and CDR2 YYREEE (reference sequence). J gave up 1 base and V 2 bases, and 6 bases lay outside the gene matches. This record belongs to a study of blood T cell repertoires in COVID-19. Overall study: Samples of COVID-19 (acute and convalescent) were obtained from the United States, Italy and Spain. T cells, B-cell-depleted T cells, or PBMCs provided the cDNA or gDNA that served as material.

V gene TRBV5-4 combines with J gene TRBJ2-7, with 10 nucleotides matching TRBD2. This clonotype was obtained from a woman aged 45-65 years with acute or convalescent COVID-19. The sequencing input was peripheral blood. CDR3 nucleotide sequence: TGTGCCAGCAGCTTTTCTAGCGGGAGTATTTCCTACGAGCAGTACTTC. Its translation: CASSFSSGSISYEQYF. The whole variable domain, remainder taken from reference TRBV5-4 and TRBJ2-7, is ETGVTQSPTHLIKTRGQQVTLRCSSQSGHNTVSWYQQALGQGPQFIFQYYREEENGRGNFPPRFSGLQFPNYSSELNVNALELDDSALYLCASSFSSGSISYEQYFGPGTRLTVT.